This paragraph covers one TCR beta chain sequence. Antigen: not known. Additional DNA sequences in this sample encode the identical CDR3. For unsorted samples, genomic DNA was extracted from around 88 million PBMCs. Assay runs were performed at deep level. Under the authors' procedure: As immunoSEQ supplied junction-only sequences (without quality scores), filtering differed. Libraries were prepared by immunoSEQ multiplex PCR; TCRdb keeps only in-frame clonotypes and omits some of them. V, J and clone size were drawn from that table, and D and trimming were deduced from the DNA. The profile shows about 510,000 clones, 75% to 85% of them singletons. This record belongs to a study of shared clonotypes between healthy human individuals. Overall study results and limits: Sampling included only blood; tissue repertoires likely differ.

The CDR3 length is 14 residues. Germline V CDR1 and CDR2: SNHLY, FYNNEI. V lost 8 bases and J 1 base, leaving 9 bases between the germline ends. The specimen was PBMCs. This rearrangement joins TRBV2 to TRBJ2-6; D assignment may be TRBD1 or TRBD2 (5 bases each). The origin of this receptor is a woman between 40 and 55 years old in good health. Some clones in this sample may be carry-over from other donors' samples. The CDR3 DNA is TGTGCCAGCGGCAGGGAGTCTGGGGCCAACGTCCTGACTTTC. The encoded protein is CASGRESGANVLTF.